The rows below give T cell receptor beta chains drawn from one sample of a study of radiation and T cells in renal cell carcinoma. Profiling relied on immunoSEQ multiplex PCR, and the TCRdb table lists in-frame clones only, not all of them. The data show about 140,000 clones, approximately 82% seen once. This sample comprised blood, obtained from a patient whose treatment included radiotherapy and nephrectomy. The source of these receptors is a woman in her fifties or sixties with renal cell carcinoma. CDR3s include the opening cysteine and the closing phenylalanine or tryptophan. D genes are given only for firm matches. Clone size is shown for a subset of rows, as once, few, many or a class of expanded clone.

CDR3aa	CDR3nt	v_gene	d_gene	j_gene	abundance
CSGAYNEQFF	TGCAGCGGAGCTTACAATGAGCAGTTCTTC	TRBV20-1	.	TRBJ2-1	once
CASSYNRVLAFF	TGTGCCAGCAGCTACAACAGGGTTTTGGCTTTCTTT	TRBV14	.	TRBJ1-1	few
CASSLGQEETQYF	TGTGCCAGCAGCCTAGGACAGGAAGAGACCCAGTACTTC	TRBV5-8	TRBD1	TRBJ2-5	.
CASSLAQGSRETQYF	TGCGCCAGCAGCTTGGCTCAGGGCAGTAGAGAGACCCAGTACTTC	TRBV5-1	.	TRBJ2-5	.
CASSLDRTDTQYF	TGTGCCAGCAGCTTAGACAGAACAGATACGCAGTATTTT	TRBV7-2	.	TRBJ2-3	.
CASSGGTSFGTLHF	TGTGCCAGCAGCGGGGGGACCTCCTTTGGGACCCTCCACTTT	TRBV7-9	.	TRBJ1-6	.
CASSQGGEQPQHF	TGTGCCAGCAGCCAAGGGGGGGAGCAGCCCCAGCATTTT	TRBV4-2	.	TRBJ1-5	.
CASSVLPDPATNEKLFF	TGTGCCAGCAGCGTACTTCCGGACCCTGCAACTAATGAAAAACTGTTTTTT	TRBV9	.	TRBJ1-4	.
CASSPSDGNTIYF	TGTGCCAGCAGCCCTAGCGATGGAAACACCATATATTTT	TRBV7-2	.	TRBJ1-3	.
CASSVSGGPGEQFF	TGTGCCAGCAGCGTTTCGGGAGGGCCCGGTGAGCAGTTCTTC	TRBV9	TRBD2	TRBJ2-1	.
CASSPIGGDSYEQYF	TGTGCCAGCAGCCCAATTGGGGGGGACTCCTACGAGCAGTACTTC	TRBV14	TRBD2	TRBJ2-7	.
CASSLEDYGYTF	TGCGCCAGCAGCTTGGAGGACTATGGCTACACCTTC	TRBV5-1	.	TRBJ1-2	.
CASRPGSSNQPQHF	TGTGCCAGCAGGCCAGGGAGTAGCAATCAGCCCCAGCATTTT	TRBV6-5	.	TRBJ1-5	.
CASSLASERNEQFF	TGTGCCAGCAGCTTGGCTAGCGAACGCAATGAGCAGTTCTTC	TRBV7-2	.	TRBJ2-1	.